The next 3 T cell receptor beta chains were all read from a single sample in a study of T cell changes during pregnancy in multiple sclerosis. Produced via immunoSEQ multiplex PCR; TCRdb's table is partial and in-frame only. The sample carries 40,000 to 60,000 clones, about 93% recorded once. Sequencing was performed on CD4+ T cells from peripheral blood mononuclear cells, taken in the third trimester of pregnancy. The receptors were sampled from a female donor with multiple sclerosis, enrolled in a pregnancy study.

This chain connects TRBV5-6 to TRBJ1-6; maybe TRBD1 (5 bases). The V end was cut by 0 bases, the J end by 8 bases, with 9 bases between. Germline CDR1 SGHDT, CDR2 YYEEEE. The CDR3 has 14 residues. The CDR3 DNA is TGTGCCAGCAGCTTGGGGACACCCGATTCACCCCTCCACTTT. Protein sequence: CASSLGTPDSPLHF.

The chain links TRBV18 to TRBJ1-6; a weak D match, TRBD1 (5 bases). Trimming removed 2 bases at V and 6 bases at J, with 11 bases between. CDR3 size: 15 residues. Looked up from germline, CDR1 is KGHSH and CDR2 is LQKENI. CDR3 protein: CASSPSGGANSPLHF. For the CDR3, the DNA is TGTGCCAGCTCACCATCGGGAGGGGCTAATTCACCCCTCCACTTT.

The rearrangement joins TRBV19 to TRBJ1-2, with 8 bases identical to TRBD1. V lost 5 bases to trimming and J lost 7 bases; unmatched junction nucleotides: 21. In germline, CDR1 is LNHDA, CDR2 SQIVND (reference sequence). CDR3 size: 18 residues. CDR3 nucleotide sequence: TGTGCCAGTAGTCCCCGTCCGACCCGAACAGGGGGTTCGGGTGGCTACACCTTC. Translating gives CASSPRPTRTGGSGGYTF.